This entry lists 30 T cell receptor beta chains sequenced from one sample in a study of blood T cell repertoires in COVID-19. Assay used: immunoSEQ multiplex PCR; TCRdb lists only in-frame clones, some missing. Of more than 250,000 clones listed, around 86% are singletons. Specimen: peripheral blood. These receptor sequences come from a man aged 50 or older with active or convalescent COVID-19.

This chain connects TRBV5-1 to TRBJ2-7, with TRBD2 matching over 8 bases. Germline V CDR1 and CDR2: SGHRS, YFSETQ. This CDR3 contains 14 residues. J lost 2 bases, V lost 0 bases, and 1 base had no gene match. In nucleotides, the CDR3 is TGCGCCAGCAGCTTGGCGGGAGGGCCCTACGAGCAGTACTTC. Its protein is CASSLAGGPYEQYF.

This clone has more than one count but fewer than ten. This chain joins TRBV15 and TRBJ1-5, with D possibly matching TRBD1 (5 bases). V was pared by 1 base and J by 3 bases, with 7 bases between. The CDR3 covers 14 residues. The germline V gene has CDR1 LNHNV and CDR2 YYDKDF (reference sequence). The DNA of the CDR3 is TGTGCCACCAGCAGAGGACAGCTCAATCAGCCCCAGCATTTT. Amino acid sequence: CATSRGQLNQPQHF.

J is TRBJ1-5 and V is TRBV27; 7 bases map to TRBD1. The ends lost 0 bases at V and 6 bases at J; junction bases unmatched: 11. The CDR3 consists of 17 residues. Per the germline V gene, CDR1 is MNHEY and CDR2 is SMNVEV (reference sequence). CDR3 coding DNA: TGTGCCAGCAGTTTATCGCCGACAGGGCGCCTCGGTCAGCCCCAGCATTTT. Translated, it gives CASSLSPTGRLGQPQHF.

V is TRBV7-6 and J is TRBJ2-5, with 8 bases matching TRBD2. CDR3 size: 17 residues. Germline V gene lookup returns CDR1 SGHVS and CDR2 FNYEAQ. Trimming took 5 bases from V and 3 from J; bases not matched to a gene: 14. CDR3 residues: CASSPRKREPNEETQYF. CDR3 nucleotides: TGTGCCAGCAGCCCAAGGAAGCGGGAGCCTAATGAAGAGACCCAGTACTTC.

The V and J genes are TRBV5-5 and TRBJ2-5; 8 bases line up with TRBD1. There are 16 residues in the CDR3. The junction had 9 bases not matched to a gene; V was cut back by 4 bases and J by 1 base. Per the germline V gene, CDR1 is SGHKS and CDR2 is YYEKEE (reference sequence). This CDR3 is CASSTNRQGRQETQYF. The DNA for the CDR3 is TGTGCCAGCAGCACCAATAGACAGGGGCGCCAAGAGACCCAGTACTTC.

The chain employs TRBV5-1 and TRBJ2-7; D uncertain. V was cut by 0 bases and J by 2 bases, with 15 bases left in between. This CDR3 comprises 16 residues. Germline CDR1 SGHRS, CDR2 YFSETQ. This CDR3 is CASSLGFAVRPYEQYF. Here the CDR3 DNA reads TGCGCCAGCAGCTTGGGATTCGCGGTAAGACCCTACGAGCAGTACTTC.

The chain is built from TRBV7-2 and TRBJ2-7; 11 nucleotides match TRBD2. The ends lost 6 bases at V and 2 bases at J; junction bases unmatched: 6. This CDR3 is built from 15 residues. Germline V gene lookup returns CDR1 SGHTA and CDR2 FQGNSA. The CDR3 nucleotides read TGTGCCAGCAGGGCTATAGCGGGGGGGCCCTACGAGCAGTACTTC. This codes for CASRAIAGGPYEQYF.

The V gene is TRBV21-1, the J gene TRBJ1-4; the D call in the table, TRBD1, was not verified against the DNA. TRBV21-1 is termed a pseudogene. This CDR3 is built from 13 residues. The CDR3 coding sequence is TGTGCCAGACGGACAGGGACTAATGAAAAACTGTTTTTT. Residues: CARRTGTNEKLFF.

The chain carries TRBV18 and TRBJ1-1, with 7 bases matching TRBD1. The length of the CDR3 is 14 residues. CDR1 is KGHSH and CDR2 is LQKENI in the germline V gene. Trimming at V came to 2 bases and at J to 5 bases, leaving 5 bases not matched to a gene. This CDR3 reads CASSPTGVDTEAFF. The DNA for the CDR3 is TGTGCCAGCTCACCAACAGGGGTGGATACTGAAGCTTTCTTT.

The CDR3 region is CASSARLAGGLDTQYF. Here the CDR3 DNA reads TGTGCCAGCAGTGCCCGACTAGCGGGGGGCTTAGATACGCAGTATTTT. V and J are TRBV28 and TRBJ2-3, with 13 bases identical to TRBD2. Germline V gives CDR1 MDHEN, CDR2 SYDVKM. The CDR3 consists of 16 residues. The trim removed 5 bases at V and 5 bases at J, leaving 7 bases unmatched. Supplemented by reference TRBV28 and TRBJ2-3, the full variable domain reads DVKVTQSSRYLVKRTGEKVFLECVQDMDHENMFWYRQDPGLGLRLIYFSYDVKMKEKGDIPEGYSVSREKKERFSLILESASTNQTSMYLCASSARLAGGLDTQYFGPGTRLTVL.

This clone has only a few counts. The chain recombines TRBV5-6 with TRBJ1-2; 8 nucleotides match TRBD1. The CDR3 is 16 amino acids. CDR1 SGHDT and CDR2 YYEEEE come from the germline V gene. V lost 0 bases to trimming and J lost 2 bases; unmatched junction nucleotides: 6. This CDR3 reads CASSLVRDRYNYGYTF. DNA of the CDR3: TGTGCCAGCAGCTTGGTCCGGGACAGGTACAACTATGGCTACACCTTC.

The genes are TRBV27 and TRBJ2-2, with D tentatively TRBD2 (6 bases). The CDR3 spans 15 residues. The V end lost 3 bases, the J end lost 1 base, and 9 bases lay between the germline ends. The germline V gene encodes CDR1 MNHEY and CDR2 SMNVEV (reference sequence). CDR3 sequence reads: CASSFGTGNTGELFF. The CDR3 nucleotides are TGTGCCAGCAGTTTTGGGACTGGGAACACCGGGGAGCTGTTTTTT.

CDR3 in DNA: TGTGCCAGCAGTCCGGCCGGACAGGGGTACAATGAGCAGTTCTTC. Its protein is CASSPAGQGYNEQFF. V is TRBV28 and J is TRBJ2-1; 9 bases line up with TRBD1. The J segment lost 4 bases and the V segment lost 5 bases, leaving 6 bases of the junction unmatched. Germline V gives CDR1 MDHEN, CDR2 SYDVKM. This CDR3 has 15 amino acids. The full variable domain, completed using reference TRBV28 and TRBJ2-1, is DVKVTQSSRYLVKRTGEKVFLECVQDMDHENMFWYRQDPGLGLRLIYFSYDVKMKEKGDIPEGYSVSREKKERFSLILESASTNQTSMYLCASSPAGQGYNEQFFGPGTRLTVL.

The J gene is TRBJ1-2, the V gene TRBV12-5; D unresolved. V lost 3 bases and J lost 2, with 7 bases in between. Germline CDR1 is LGHNT and CDR2 is FRNRAP. This CDR3 is built from 13 residues. CDR3 protein: CASGFGQNYGYTF. The CDR3 DNA follows: TGTGCTAGTGGTTTTGGGCAGAACTATGGCTACACCTTC.

There are a few counts of this clone. J is TRBJ1-5 and V is TRBV24-1; maybe TRBD1 (5 bases). The CDR3 sequence is 14 residues long. Trimming removed 4 bases from V and 0 bases from J, with 6 bases in between. Germline V CDR1 and CDR2: KGHDR, SFDVKD. The CDR3 here is CATSEGLSNQPQHF. DNA of the CDR3: TGTGCCACCAGTGAGGGACTTAGCAATCAGCCCCAGCATTTT.

This sequence joins TRBV12-5 and TRBJ1-1, with TRBD1 matching over 8 bases. J gave up 9 bases and V 6 bases, and 6 bases lay outside the gene matches. CDR1 is LGHNT and CDR2 is FRNRAP in the germline V gene. This CDR3 is built from 12 residues. The CDR3 reads CASGPTGGKAFF. The CDR3 nucleotides read TGTGCTAGTGGCCCTACAGGGGGAAAAGCTTTCTTT. Full variable domain (remainder filled in from reference TRBV12-5 and TRBJ1-1): DARVTQTPRHKVTEMGQEVTMRCQPILGHNTVFWYRQTMMQGLELLAYFRNRAPLDDSGMPKDRFSAEMPDATLATLKIQPSEPRDSAVYFCASGPTGGKAFFGQGTRLTVV.

The V call is TRBV2, the J call TRBJ1-2; D gene uncertain. This CDR3 is 14 amino acids long. The germline V and J ends were trimmed by 6 bases and 6 bases, with 17 bases remaining between them. Per the germline V gene, CDR1 is SNHLY and CDR2 is FYNNEI. This chain's CDR3 is CASRTPSEGDGYTF. DNA for the CDR3: TGTGCCAGCAGAACCCCTTCCGAGGGAGATGGCTACACCTTC.

This clone was observed a handful of times. The V gene is TRBV2, the J gene TRBJ1-1; D is unclear. Germline V lookup: CDR1 SNHLY, CDR2 FYNNEI. The germline V and J ends were trimmed by 0 bases and 4 bases, with 9 bases remaining between them. This CDR3 is 14 amino acids long. CDR3 bases: TGTGCCAGCAGTGAAGCGGTATTGAGCACTGAAGCTTTCTTT. Amino acids: CASSEAVLSTEAFF.

The V gene is TRBV6-6, the J gene TRBJ1-2, with D perhaps matching TRBD1 (5 bases). CDR3 length: 17 amino acids. The germline V gene has CDR1 MNHNY and CDR2 SVGAGI (reference sequence). Trimming took off 5 bases at V and 0 bases at J, with 19 bases between the two ends. The CDR3 loop is CASSPRGTSRTNYGYTF. CDR3 nucleotide sequence: TGTGCCAGCAGTCCCCGCGGGACCTCCCGAACTAACTATGGCTACACCTTC.

The rearrangement uses TRBV12-3 or TRBV12-4 and TRBJ1-2; D gene unclear. This CDR3 region has 11 residues. V lost 3 bases and J 6 bases, leaving 5 bases between the germline ends. The CDR3 DNA follows: TGTGCCAGCAGTTTGGGCCATGGCTACACCTTC. Its translation is CASSLGHGYTF.

The chain carries TRBV7-8 and TRBJ2-7; D may be TRBD1 (5 bases). V was cut by 2 bases and J by 0 bases, with 11 bases left in between. There are 15 residues in the CDR3. From germline, CDR1 is SGHVS and CDR2 FQNEAQ. The CDR3 sequence is CASSLTYRSSYEQYF. CDR3 DNA: TGTGCCAGCAGCTTAACGTACAGGAGCTCCTACGAGCAGTACTTC.

The chain has TRBV19 and TRBJ1-2, with D possibly TRBD1 on 6 matching bases. V shed 5 bases and J shed 4 bases, with 20 bases lying between them. Germline V CDR1 and CDR2: LNHDA, SQIVND (reference sequence). CDR3 size: 16 residues. The chain's CDR3 is CASSPPWGGPTYGYTF. The CDR3 region has the DNA TGTGCCAGTAGTCCTCCGTGGGGGGGGCCCACCTATGGCTACACCTTC.

The chain links TRBV19 to TRBJ2-7; the D gene is possibly TRBD2 (5 bases). Deletions cut 0 bases from V and 0 bases from J, with 12 bases between. Germline V gives CDR1 LNHDA, CDR2 SQIVND (reference sequence). This CDR3 spans 16 amino acids. CDR3 region: CASSIELVVFSYEQYF. The CDR3 DNA is TGTGCCAGTAGTATAGAACTAGTCGTTTTCTCCTACGAGCAGTACTTC.

This clone was seen a handful of times. The V and J genes are TRBV10-3 and TRBJ1-4; D unresolved. The germline V gene has CDR1 ENHRY and CDR2 SYGVKD. This CDR3 is built from 16 residues. The ends were cut back, 0 bases at V and 8 bases at J, with 16 bases in the middle. The CDR3 spells CAISESPGRKREKLFF. DNA for the CDR3: TGTGCCATCAGTGAGTCCCCTGGCAGGAAGAGAGAAAAACTGTTTTTT.

The V and J genes are TRBV7-6 and TRBJ2-3; D not resolved. The germline gives CDR1 SGHVS, CDR2 FNYEAQ. The CDR3 contains 13 residues. Trimming left V 5 bases short and J 3 bases short, with 9 bases between. In DNA form, the CDR3 reads TGTGCCAGCAGCCCAACTCCTACAGATACGCAGTATTTT. Residues: CASSPTPTDTQYF.

This chain connects TRBV18 to TRBJ2-7, with no clear D. V was trimmed by 3 bases and J by 0 bases, leaving 9 bases between them. Germline loops: CDR1 KGHSH, CDR2 LQKENI. The CDR3 covers 14 residues. CDR3 region: CASSPQRSSYEQYF. In nucleotides, the CDR3 is TGTGCCAGCTCACCTCAGAGGAGCTCCTACGAGCAGTACTTC.

This sequence joins TRBV4-2 and TRBJ2-1; 9 bases map to TRBD1. Looked up from germline, CDR1 is LGHNA and CDR2 is YNFKEQ. This CDR3 spans 14 amino acids. After removal of 0 bases from V and 11 bases from J, the junction contained 5 bases not matched to a gene. The CDR3 sequence is CASSQEITGGQQFF. The CDR3 DNA reads as TGTGCCAGCAGCCAAGAAATAACAGGGGGCCAGCAGTTCTTC.

The chain combines TRBV7-9 with TRBJ2-2; TRBD1 might be the D (6 bases). Germline CDR1 is SEHNR and CDR2 is FQNEAQ (reference sequence). V was shortened by 1 base and J by 3 bases, with 9 bases between the two germline ends. This CDR3 spans 15 amino acids. The DNA for the CDR3 is TGTGCCAGCAGCTTAGTAGGGACATACACCGGGGAGCTGTTTTTT. Its protein product is CASSLVGTYTGELFF. Complete variable domain (other parts from reference TRBV7-9 and TRBJ2-2): DTGVSQNPRHKITKRGQNVTFRCDPISEHNRLYWYRQTLGQGPEFLTYFQNEAQLEKSRLLSDRFSAERPKGSFSTLEIQRTEQGDSAMYLCASSLVGTYTGELFFGEGSRLTVL.

V is TRBV28 and J is TRBJ1-1; 7 positions match TRBD1. With V trimmed by 5 bases and J by 9 bases, 6 bases remained unmatched. CDR3 length: 12 residues. The germline gives CDR1 MDHEN, CDR2 SYDVKM. The CDR3 coding sequence is TGTGCCAGCAGTAATTCGGGACAGAAAGCTTTCTTT. This codes for CASSNSGQKAFF.

The J gene is TRBJ1-5, the V gene TRBV28; a possible D gene is TRBD1 (6 bases). Trimming pared 7 bases from V and 7 bases from J, leaving 11 bases between. This CDR3 is 12 amino acids long. Germline CDR1 is MDHEN and CDR2 is SYDVKM. CDR3 amino acids: CASTLQGQPQHF. In DNA form, the CDR3 reads TGTGCCAGCACCTTACAGGGACAGCCCCAGCATTTT.